Each of the 14 T cell receptor beta chains below was sequenced from the same sample in a study of blood T cell repertoires in COVID-19 (dated by TCRdb to the early 2020s). The library was generated by the immunoSEQ multiplex PCR assay. This is the immuneACCESS table as TCRdb keeps it, with only in-frame sequences that have V and J called. A part of the clones is gone; compared with another copy, unresolved V genes explain less than half, and the rest is unexplained. For this sample there are approximately 260,000 clones; around 80% appear just once. The top ten clonotypes cover under 4.5% of the sample. Sequencing used PBMCs or T cells enriched from blood (not recorded which). Receptors originate from a man younger than 40 with acute COVID-19.

This chain joins TRBV12-3 or TRBV12-4 and TRBJ2-3; D call uncertain. V was pared by 11 bases and J by 7 bases, with 13 bases between. The CDR3 runs to 11 residues. The CDR3 loop reads CALRLAHTQYF. The CDR3 DNA reads as TGTGCCCTGCGACTCGCACATACGCAGTATTTT.

The rearrangement uses TRBV9 and TRBJ1-6; D call uncertain. The CDR3 length is 13 residues. Germline lookup yields CDR1 SGDLS and CDR2 YYNGEE. V lost 4 bases to trimming and J lost 14 bases, with 16 bases between them. The CDR3 region is CASSPYRGKTLHF. In DNA form, the CDR3 reads TGTGCCAGCAGCCCCTATCGGGGTAAGACCCTCCACTTT.

This clone was picked up a small number of times. Its ends do not fully match the called genes, so a read error is possible. The chain employs TRBV7-9 and TRBJ1-1, with 7 bases that match TRBD1. Germline CDR1 and CDR2: SEHNR and FQNEAQ (reference sequence). The CDR3 sequence is 15 residues long. The CDR3 loop is CASSFAGTENTEAFF. As DNA, the CDR3 is TGTGCCAGCAGCTTCGCCGGGACAGAAAACACGGAAGCTTTCTTT. The full variable domain, rest sourced from reference TRBV7-9 and TRBJ1-1, is DTGVSQNPRHKITKRGQNVTFRCDPISEHNRLYWYRQTLGQGPEFLTYFQNEAQLEKSRLLSDRFSAERPKGSFSTLEIQRTEQGDSAMYLCASSFAGTENTEAFFGQGTRLTVV.

DNA of the CDR3: TGTGCCAGCAGCTTGGGGGGACACATAAGCAATCAGCCCCAGCATTTT. Translation: CASSLGGHISNQPQHF. This sequence joins TRBV5-6 and TRBJ1-5, with D perhaps TRBD1 (6 bases). From germline, CDR1 is SGHDT and CDR2 YYEEEE. CDR3 length: 16 amino acids. V dropped 0 bases and J dropped 1 base, with 11 bases sitting between them.

CDR3 protein: CASSWGTVDNEQFF. CDR3 nucleotide sequence: TGCGCCAGCAGCTGGGGGACAGTAGACAATGAGCAGTTCTTC. The V gene is TRBV5-1, the J gene TRBJ2-1; TRBD1 aligns across 7 bases. With V trimmed by 3 bases and J by 5 bases, 5 bases remained unmatched. This CDR3 is built from 14 residues. Germline V CDR1 and CDR2: SGHRS, YFSETQ.

Turning to this clone: At one end, the junction sequence differs from germline, possibly due to a read error. The chain uses TRBV5-1 and TRBJ2-3; TRBD2 aligns across 9 bases. The CDR3 consists of 17 residues. Looked up from germline, CDR1 is SGHRS and CDR2 is YFSETQ. CDR3 loop: CASSFSPGTSSLDTQYF. The CDR3 DNA follows: TGTGCCAGCAGCTTTTCTCCCGGGACTAGCAGTTTAGATACGCAGTATTTT.

V gene TRBV27 combines with J gene TRBJ2-2, with D perhaps TRBD2 (6 bases). This CDR3 is 12 amino acids long. Looked up from germline, CDR1 is MNHEY and CDR2 is SMNVEV (reference sequence). V lost 6 bases, J lost 5 bases, and 7 bases lay in between. This CDR3 reads CASRGGTGELFF. In DNA form, the CDR3 reads TGTGCCAGCAGGGGGGGTACCGGGGAGCTGTTTTTT.

The chain couples TRBV5-6 to TRBJ2-5; D is perhaps TRBD2 (5 bases). This CDR3 comprises 16 residues. From germline, CDR1 is SGHDT and CDR2 YYEEEE. The germline V and J ends were trimmed by 0 bases and 2 bases, with 14 bases remaining between them. The CDR3 sequence: CASSLGRLTKQETQYF. CDR3 bases: TGTGCCAGCAGCTTGGGGAGGCTAACAAAACAAGAGACCCAGTACTTC.

This rearrangement joins TRBV3-1 (or the pseudogene TRBV3-2) to TRBJ2-2; D ambiguous. Germline CDR1 LGHDT, CDR2 YNNKEL (reference sequence). This CDR3 spans 12 amino acids. Trimming took 5 bases from V and 3 from J, leaving 4 bases between them. The CDR3 coding sequence is TGTGCCAGCAGCTCGTACACCGGGGAGCTGTTTTTT. Protein: CASSSYTGELFF.

This clone was detected only a few times. CDR3 residues: CAIRGTADTGELFF. CDR3 sequence (DNA): TGTGCCATCAGGGGGACAGCGGACACCGGGGAGCTGTTTTTT. This chain connects TRBV10-3 to TRBJ2-2, with 7 bases aligning to TRBD1. V shed 6 bases and J 3 bases; nucleotides not matched to a gene: 4. The CDR3 length is 14 residues. Germline CDR1 ENHRY, CDR2 SYGVKD.

This clone was seen only a few times. The chain recombines TRBV28 with TRBJ1-1; D is possibly TRBD1 (5 bases). Trimming removed 2 bases at V and 4 bases at J, with 11 bases between. This CDR3 comprises 14 residues. The V gene's germline CDR1 is MDHEN and CDR2 SYDVKM. CDR3 bases: TGTGCCAGCAGTTTAGCGGGGGTACGCACTGAAGCTTTCTTT. Translated, it gives CASSLAGVRTEAFF.

The V gene is TRBV5-4, the J gene TRBJ2-3, with TRBD2 matching over 9 bases. The junction had 13 bases not matched to a gene; V was cut back by 7 bases and J by 4 bases. The CDR3 is 16 amino acids. Germline CDR1 reads SGHNT; CDR2 reads YYREEE (reference sequence). The CDR3 protein is CASHRGGSGGSDTQYF. CDR3 nucleotide sequence: TGTGCCAGCCACAGAGGGGGTAGCGGGGGTTCAGATACGCAGTATTTT.

The chain links TRBV6-6 to TRBJ2-7; TRBD2 aligns across 9 bases. Germline CDR1 MNHNY, CDR2 SVGAGI (reference sequence). J gave up 7 bases and V 6 bases, and 16 bases lay outside the gene matches. The CDR3 is 16 residues long. The CDR3 DNA follows: TGTGCCAGCAGGGAACGGGTTGCGGGAGGGCCGAGTGAGCAGTACGTC. Its protein is CASRERVAGGPSEQYV.

The rearrangement uses TRBV27 and TRBJ2-3; maybe TRBD2 (6 bases). V lost 3 bases, J lost 4 bases, and 11 bases lay in between. CDR1 is MNHEY and CDR2 is SMNVEV in the germline V gene (reference sequence). The CDR3 runs to 14 residues. As DNA, the CDR3 is TGTGCCAGCAGTTTCGGAGCGGGTGCAGATACGCAGTATTTT. This sequence encodes CASSFGAGADTQYF.